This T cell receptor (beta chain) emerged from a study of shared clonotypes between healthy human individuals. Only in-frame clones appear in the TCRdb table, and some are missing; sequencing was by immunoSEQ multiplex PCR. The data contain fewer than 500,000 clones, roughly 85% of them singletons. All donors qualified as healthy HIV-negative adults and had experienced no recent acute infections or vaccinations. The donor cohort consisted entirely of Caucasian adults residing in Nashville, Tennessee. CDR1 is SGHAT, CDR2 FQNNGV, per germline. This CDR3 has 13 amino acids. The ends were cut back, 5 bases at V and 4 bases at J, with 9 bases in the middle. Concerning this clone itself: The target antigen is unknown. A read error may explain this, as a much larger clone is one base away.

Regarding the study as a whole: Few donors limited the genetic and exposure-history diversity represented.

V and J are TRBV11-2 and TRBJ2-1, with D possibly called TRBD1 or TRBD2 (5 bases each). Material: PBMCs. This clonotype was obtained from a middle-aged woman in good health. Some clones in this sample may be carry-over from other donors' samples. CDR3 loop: CASSQGRYNEQFF. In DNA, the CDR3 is TGTGCCAGCAGCCAGGGACGTTACAATGAGCAGTTCTTC.